The rows below give T cell receptor beta chains drawn from one sample of a study of cytomegalovirus exposure and HLA in healthy donors. The repertoire was sequenced with immunoSEQ multiplex PCR; TCRdb's copy has only in-frame clones and lacks some. There are about 200,000 clones in the sample; 70% to 80% occur only once, and 4% to 4.5% lies in the top ten. The source material was PBMCs. Source of these receptors: a woman under 40 in good health and CMV-seropositive. Both conserved end residues are part of each CDR3. The D gene is left open where the match is weak. A row's size may be missing; if present it is once, few, many or a size class.

size	J	D	V	DNA	CDR3
NA	TRBJ1-2	TRBD1	TRBV19	TGTGCCAGTAGTAGGGACAGCTATGGCTACACCTTC	CASSRDSYGYTF
NA	TRBJ2-7	NA	TRBV6-5	TGTGCCAGCAGCCCCGGAGCAACGTTGGCAAAGCAGTACTTC	CASSPGATLAKQYF
NA	TRBJ1-1	NA	TRBV7-2	TGTGCCAGCAGCTGGACAGCGAACACTGAAGCTTTCTTT	CASSWTANTEAFF
few	TRBJ1-1	TRBD1	TRBV2	TGTGCCAGCAGCCAGACAGGGCCGAACACTGAAGCTTTCTTT	CASSQTGPNTEAFF
NA	TRBJ1-1	NA	TRBV18	TGTGCCAGCTCACCCCTTTCCCGGAACACTGAAGCTTTCTTT	CASSPLSRNTEAFF
NA	TRBJ2-7	TRBD1	TRBV11-2	TGTGCCAGCAGCTTAGATCTTCTCAGGGACAGGGGAAGAAGGAGGCAGTACTTC	CASSLDLLRDRGRRRQYF
once	TRBJ1-2	NA	TRBV18	TGTGCCAGCTCACCACTGGAGGCCATCGGCTCAAAATATGGCTACACCTTC	CASSPLEAIGSKYGYTF
NA	TRBJ1-3	NA	TRBV6-9	TGTGCCAGCAACCCTCAGGGCCCCAAAGAGGCCATATATTTT	CASNPQGPKEAIYF
NA	TRBJ1-5	NA	TRBV4-3	TGCGCCAGCAGCCAAGAGCAGGGTCCTAATCAGCCCCAGCATTTT	CASSQEQGPNQPQHF
NA	TRBJ1-5	NA	TRBV7-8	TGTGCCAGCAGCTCGACAGTAGTAGGGCAGCCCCAGCATTTT	CASSSTVVGQPQHF
NA	TRBJ1-1	TRBD1	TRBV13	TGTGCCAGCAGCCTCGACAGGGGGCCTACTGAAGCTTTCTTT	CASSLDRGPTEAFF
few	TRBJ2-5	TRBD2	TRBV9	TGTGCCAGCAGCGTAATGGGTGCGAGCGGGGAACAAGAGACCCAGTACTTC	CASSVMGASGEQETQYF
NA	TRBJ2-5	TRBD2	TRBV5-1	TGCGCCAGCAGCATACAACTAGCGGGAGAAGAGACCCAGTACTTC	CASSIQLAGEETQYF
once	TRBJ2-5	TRBD1	TRBV4-1	TGCGCCAGCAGCCATCCTCCGGGACAGCTCCAAGAGACCCAGTACTTC	CASSHPPGQLQETQYF
NA	TRBJ1-6	NA	TRBV19	TGTGCCAGTAGTGAGCTCGACGGAGACTATAATTCACCCCTCCACTTT	CASSELDGDYNSPLHF
NA	TRBJ1-2	NA	TRBV29-1	TGCAGCGTTGAAGATTTCGAGGCGGAGAGCTATGGCTACACCTTC	CSVEDFEAESYGYTF
NA	TRBJ1-1	NA	TRBV7-9	TGTGCCAGCAGCTTATCAGGGGAGGGAAACACTGAAGCTTTCTTT	CASSLSGEGNTEAFF
NA	TRBJ2-3	TRBD1	TRBV5-6	TGTGCCAGCAGCGTTAGGGGGCGGTCCCCCGATACGCAGTATTTT	CASSVRGRSPDTQYF
NA	TRBJ1-1	NA	TRBV18	TGTGCCAGCTCACCAAGGACTAACACTGAAGCTTTCTTT	CASSPRTNTEAFF
NA	TRBJ1-5	NA	TRBV2	TGTGCCAGCAGGACTGTGGAATATAGCAATCAGCCCCAGCATTTT	CASRTVEYSNQPQHF
NA	TRBJ1-2	TRBD1	TRBV7-9	TGTGCCAGCAGCACGCAACAGGGGGCGCTTCCTGGCTACACCTTC	CASSTQQGALPGYTF
NA	TRBJ2-1	TRBD1	TRBV19	TGTGCCAGTAAGTTCAGGGGGACCTACAATGAGCAGTTCTTC	CASKFRGTYNEQFF
NA	TRBJ1-3	TRBD1	TRBV18	TGTGCCAGCTCAGAGACAGGGACCTCTGGAAACACCATATATTTT	CASSETGTSGNTIYF
NA	TRBJ2-5	TRBD1	TRBV7-2	TGTGCCAGCAGCTACCTAGGACAGGTCCAAGAGACCCAGTACTTC	CASSYLGQVQETQYF
NA	TRBJ1-1	NA	TRBV7-9	TGTGCCAGCAGCGGAGTTACGGGGAACACTGAAGCTTTCTTT	CASSGVTGNTEAFF
NA	TRBJ2-3	NA	TRBV11-2	TGTGCCAGCAGCACCTTTTACTCCGGGAGTGATGATACGCAGTATTTT	CASSTFYSGSDDTQYF
NA	TRBJ2-7	TRBD2	TRBV4-2	TGTGCCAGCAGCCAGGGGGGACTAGCGGGAGTATACGAGCAGTACTTC	CASSQGGLAGVYEQYF
NA	TRBJ1-2	NA	TRBV6-1	TGTGCCAGCATTCCCTTTCTCGGGGATGGCTACACCTTC	CASIPFLGDGYTF
NA	TRBJ1-3	NA	TRBV7-8	TGTGCCAGCAGCTTCGAGAGGACTGGAAACACCATATATTTT	CASSFERTGNTIYF
few	TRBJ1-3	NA	TRBV10-3	TGTGCCATCAGTGGGGTTAGGGGCCGATCGAGCTCTGGAAACACCATATATTTT	CAISGVRGRSSSGNTIYF
few	TRBJ2-7	NA	TRBV5-1	TGCGCCAGCAGCGTGGGAGGCAGCTCCTACGAGCAGTACTTC	CASSVGGSSYEQYF
NA	TRBJ1-2	TRBD1	TRBV27	TGTGCCAGCAGTTTAGATACCGCAGGGGGCCTCTATGGCTACACCTTC	CASSLDTAGGLYGYTF